Each of the 5 T cell receptor beta chains below was sequenced from the same sample in a study of CD8+ T cells in alopecia areata. Following RNA extraction, reverse transcription yielded cDNA that acted as the sequencing template. Measured with immunoSEQ multiplex PCR; TCRdb has only the in-frame clones, and not every one. The profile covers roughly 250,000 clones, with around 67% appearing a single time and around 1.2% taken by the ten largest. The sequencing here drew on CD4+ T cells sorted from blood, taken at week 0. Receptors originate from a human donor with alopecia areata.

The J gene is TRBJ1-5, the V gene TRBV7-8, with a weak D call TRBD1 (5 bases). The CDR3 loop spans 15 amino acids. The V gene's germline CDR1 is SGHVS and CDR2 FQNEAQ. The V and J ends lost 6 bases and 3 bases respectively, with 15 bases between them. CDR3 bases: TGTGCCAGCAGACCCGACAGCTACCCCAATCAGCCCCAGCATTTT. It codes for CASRPDSYPNQPQHF.

This clone was seen a few times. This sequence joins TRBV6-5 and TRBJ1-5, with 7 bases fitting TRBD1. Germline V gives CDR1 MNHEY, CDR2 SVGAGI. The CDR3 has 14 residues. J gave up 5 bases and V 5 bases, and 6 bases lay outside the gene matches. The DNA for the CDR3 is TGTGCCAGCAGTCAGCGACAGGGTTATCAGCCCCAGCATTTT. It yields the protein CASSQRQGYQPQHF.

The V and J genes are TRBV2 and TRBJ2-7; TRBD2 matches 10 bases. CDR1 is SNHLY, CDR2 FYNNEI, per germline. The CDR3 totals 13 residues. V trimming: 6 bases; J trimming: 7 bases; junction bases outside the gene matches: 6. This CDR3 reads CASRAGGPLEQYF. The CDR3 coding sequence is TGTGCCAGCAGAGCGGGGGGGCCGTTGGAGCAGTACTTC.

The gene calls are TRBV5-1 and TRBJ1-1; possibly TRBD1 for D (6 bases). Trimming took 4 bases from V and 4 from J, leaving 11 bases between them. Germline V gene data show CDR1 as SGHRS and CDR2 as YFSETQ. CDR3 length: 13 amino acids. The CDR3 DNA sequence: TGCGCCAGCAGCCGAGGGGGGAGCACTGAAGCTTTCTTT. The encoded protein is CASSRGGSTEAFF.

This chain uses TRBV6-5 with TRBJ2-5; D remains unclear. This CDR3 is 11 amino acids long. Trimming took off 5 bases at V and 6 bases at J, with 7 bases between the two ends. CDR1 and CDR2 from the germline V gene are MNHEY and SVGAGI. CDR3 bases: TGTGCCAGCAGTACCGGAAAGACCCAGTACTTC. Residues: CASSTGKTQYF.